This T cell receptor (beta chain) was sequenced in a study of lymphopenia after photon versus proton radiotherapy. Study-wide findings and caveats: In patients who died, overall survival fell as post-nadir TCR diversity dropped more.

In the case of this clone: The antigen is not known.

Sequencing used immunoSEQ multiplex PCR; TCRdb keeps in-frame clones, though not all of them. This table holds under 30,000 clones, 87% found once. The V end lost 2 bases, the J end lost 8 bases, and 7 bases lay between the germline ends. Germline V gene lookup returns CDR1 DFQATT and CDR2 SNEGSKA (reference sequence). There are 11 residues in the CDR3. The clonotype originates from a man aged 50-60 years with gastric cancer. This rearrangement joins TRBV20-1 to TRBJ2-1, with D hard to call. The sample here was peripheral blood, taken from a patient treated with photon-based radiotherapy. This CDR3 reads CSARNLDEQFF. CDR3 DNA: TGCAGTGCTAGAAACCTCGATGAGCAGTTCTTC.